The present T cell receptor (beta chain) was sequenced within a study of T cell responses to AZD1222 COVID-19 vaccine. Whole-study results and caveats: Epitopes outside B.1.351 and B.1.1.7 mutated regions reportedly drew nearly half of spike TCRs. Spike was spanned by vaccine-associated CD4 TCRs, with dominance at 160-218 and 743-854.

This clone was detected only once. Its antigen is not known. Sequenced by immunoSEQ multiplex PCR; TCRdb stores in-frame clones only, minus some. This sample has 120,000 or so clones, with 92% found just once. Germline loops: CDR1 SGHTA, CDR2 FQGTGA. The V segment lost 3 bases and the J segment 5 bases; nucleotides outside the gene matches: 4. CDR3 length equals 15 residues. Source: peripheral blood, taken on day 0 of AZD1222 vaccination. The chain recombines TRBV7-3 with TRBJ1-6; 7 bases are shared with TRBD1. The receptor's source is an adult in good health. The DNA for the CDR3 is TGTGCCAGCAGCTTCTTGACAGGGAATAATTCACCCCTCCACTTT. Its protein is CASSFLTGNNSPLHF.